This entry lists 12 T cell receptor beta chains sequenced from one sample in a study of shared clonotypes between healthy human individuals. Here immunoSEQ multiplex PCR was the method, and the copy in TCRdb shows in-frame clones only, minus some. This sample has about 800,000 clones, with about 96% found just once. Cells designated naive CD8 were CD45RO-negative and were positively selected for CCR7, with terminally differentiated effector memory CD45RA+ cells excluded. The sequenced sample consisted of naive CD8+ T cells sorted from blood. Receptors were obtained from a man aged 25 to 45 in good health.

V is TRBV27 and J is TRBJ2-2; D is ambiguous. The CDR3 has 14 residues. CDR1 is MNHEY, CDR2 SMNVEV, per germline (reference sequence). V was trimmed by 7 bases and J by 6 bases, leaving 15 bases between them. The CDR3 reads CASTPSVTAGELFF. The CDR3 DNA reads TGTGCCAGCACTCCCAGTGTCACGGCCGGGGAGCTGTTTTTT.

The chain couples TRBV9 to TRBJ2-1; tentative D call: TRBD2 (6 bases). With 3 bases removed from V and 8 bases from J, the gap between germline ends came to 15 bases. CDR3 length: 14 amino acids. Germline loops: CDR1 SGDLS, CDR2 YYNGEE. The CDR3 DNA reads as TGTGCCAGCAGCGGGACGGACGGGAGTGATGAGCAGTTCTTC. Translation: CASSGTDGSDEQFF.

On this clone: Other DNA sequences in the same sample also yield this CDR3. The chain recombines TRBV4-1 with TRBJ2-7; D is tentatively TRBD1 or TRBD2 (5 bases each). Germline lookup yields CDR1 MGHRA and CDR2 YSYEKL. Trimming cost V 1 base and J 3 bases, with 7 bases left between them. This CDR3 has 13 residues. This CDR3 is CASSQVGGYEQYF. DNA for the CDR3: TGCGCCAGCAGCCAAGTTGGGGGCTACGAGCAGTACTTC.

The rearrangement uses TRBV5-4 and TRBJ2-1; D not certain. The CDR3 spans 13 residues. Germline CDR1 SGHNT, CDR2 YYREEE (reference sequence). Trimming left V 0 bases short and J 9 bases short, with 10 bases between. The CDR3 DNA reads as TGTGCCAGCAGCTTGGCTTCTCTGAGTGAGCAGTTCTTC. Translating gives CASSLASLSEQFF.

This chain links TRBV2 with TRBJ2-7; D is tentatively TRBD1 or TRBD2 (5 bases each). In germline, CDR1 is SNHLY, CDR2 FYNNEI. V dropped 3 bases and J dropped 6 bases, with 6 bases sitting between them. The CDR3 is made up of 11 amino acids. Here the CDR3 reads CASSEGVEQYF. Written as DNA, the CDR3 is TGTGCCAGCAGTGAGGGGGTCGAGCAGTACTTC. The variable domain in full, with the rest retrieved from reference TRBV2 and TRBJ2-7, is EPEVTQTPSHQVTQMGQEVILRCVPISNHLYFYWYRQILGQKVEFLVSFYNNEISEKSEIFDDQFSVERPDGSNFTLKIRSTKLEDSAMYFCASSEGVEQYFGPGTRLTVT.

This chain uses TRBV27 with TRBJ1-1; no firm D call. Deletions cut 3 bases from V and 8 bases from J, with 7 bases between. Germline lookup yields CDR1 MNHEY and CDR2 SMNVEV (reference sequence). CDR3 length equals 11 residues. In DNA, the CDR3 is TGTGCCAGCAGTTTTGGGAGGGAAGCTTTCTTT. Protein product: CASSFGREAFF.

The rearrangement joins TRBV27 to TRBJ2-3; 10 bases are shared with TRBD2. With 2 bases clipped from V and 6 bases from J, the junction kept 5 bases outside the gene matches. The CDR3 totals 15 residues. Germline V CDR1 and CDR2: MNHEY, SMNVEV (reference sequence). The CDR3 is CASSLLAGAADTQYF. Written as DNA, the CDR3 is TGTGCCAGCAGTTTACTAGCGGGGGCGGCGGATACGCAGTATTTT.

The rearrangement uses TRBV19 and TRBJ2-1; 15 bases align to TRBD2. Germline values: CDR1 LNHDA, CDR2 SQIVND (reference sequence). The CDR3 has 16 residues. V lost 6 bases to trimming and J lost 6 bases; unmatched junction nucleotides: 6. This CDR3 is CASSWTSGRAFNEQFF. CDR3 coding DNA: TGTGCCAGTAGCTGGACTAGCGGGAGGGCCTTCAATGAGCAGTTCTTC.

This clone was counted a single time. CDR3 DNA sequence: TGCGCCAGCAGCTCGGCTTCTAGCGGGGGATTTTACAATGAGCAGTTCTTC. This gives the protein CASSSASSGGFYNEQFF. This chain uses TRBV5-1 with TRBJ2-1; 10 bases are shared with TRBD2. Germline trimming cut 3 bases from V and 4 bases from J; bases unmatched to any gene: 10. This CDR3 is 17 amino acids long. From germline, CDR1 is SGHRS and CDR2 YFSETQ. Together with reference TRBV5-1 and TRBJ2-1, the CDR3 gives the full variable domain: KAGVTQTPRYLIKTRGQQVTLSCSPISGHRSVSWYQQTPGQGLQFLFEYFSETQRNKGNFPGRFSGRQFSNSRSEMNVSTLELGDSALYLCASSSASSGGFYNEQFFGPGTRLTVL.

V usage is TRBV5-1 and J usage is TRBJ2-5, with TRBD1 matching over 10 bases. The CDR3 spans 16 residues. The ends lost 4 bases at V and 4 bases at J; junction bases unmatched: 10. The germline V gene encodes CDR1 SGHRS and CDR2 YFSETQ. The CDR3 region is CASSTRQGALGETQYF. The CDR3 DNA sequence: TGCGCCAGCAGCACCAGACAGGGGGCCCTTGGAGAGACCCAGTACTTC.

V usage is TRBV4-3 and J usage is TRBJ2-3; D not resolved. This CDR3 comprises 12 residues. Trimming removed 4 bases from V and 4 bases from J, with 6 bases in between. Germline assignment: CDR1 LGHNA and CDR2 YSLEER. CDR3 nucleotides: TGCGCCAGCAGCCCTGGGGCAGATACGCAGTATTTT. Protein sequence: CASSPGADTQYF.

J is TRBJ1-1 and V is TRBV27, with D perhaps matching TRBD1 (5 bases). This CDR3 is 15 amino acids long. Trimming took 5 bases from V and 0 from J, leaving 13 bases between them. The germline CDR1 and CDR2 sequences are MNHEY and SMNVEV (reference sequence). DNA of the CDR3: TGTGCCAGCAGTACCCTTGTGGGGGTGAACACTGAAGCTTTCTTT. Its translation is CASSTLVGVNTEAFF.